The 9 T cell receptor beta chains below come from one sample, sequenced in a study of blood T cell repertoires in COVID-19. Data came from immunoSEQ multiplex PCR; TCRdb stores just in-frame clones and leaves some out. This sample has 300,000 to 400,000 clones, with 90% to 95% found just once. The material sequenced was PBMCs or T cells enriched from blood (not recorded which). These receptors were obtained from a woman in her 30s who had been exposed to COVID-19.

The V and J genes are TRBV3-1 (or the pseudogene TRBV3-2) and TRBJ1-1; TRBD1 aligns across 9 bases. CDR1 LGHDT and CDR2 YNNKEL come from the germline V gene (reference sequence). With 4 bases clipped from V and 4 bases from J, the junction kept 4 bases outside the gene matches. The CDR3 totals 14 residues. In DNA form, the CDR3 reads TGTGCCAGCAGCCTACAGGGGGCAGGCACTGAAGCTTTCTTT. This encodes CASSLQGAGTEAFF.

Concerning this clone: This sample includes further DNA sequences coding for the same CDR3. The chain employs TRBV7-9 and TRBJ2-5; TRBD1 matches at 9 bases. CDR1 is SEHNR and CDR2 is FQNEAQ in the germline V gene (reference sequence). CDR3 size: 14 residues. After removal of 5 bases from V and 2 bases from J, the junction contained 3 bases not matched to a gene. CDR3 bases: TGTGCCAGCAGCCTCGGGACAGGGCAAGAGACCCAGTACTTC. It encodes CASSLGTGQETQYF.

This clone occurred a few times. The rearrangement uses TRBV30 and TRBJ1-4; D is possibly TRBD1 (5 bases). The length of the CDR3 is 14 residues. V was cut by 3 bases and J by 7 bases, with 15 bases left in between. Germline loops: CDR1 GTSNPN, CDR2 SVGIG (reference sequence). CDR3 amino acids: CAWRWGGRGEKLFF. As DNA, the CDR3 is TGTGCCTGGAGATGGGGGGGGAGAGGTGAAAAACTGTTTTTT.

The J gene is TRBJ1-2, the V gene TRBV7-6; the D is unclear. Trimming left V 1 base short and J 8 bases short, with 17 bases between. CDR1 SGHVS and CDR2 FNYEAQ come from the germline V gene. This CDR3 has 15 residues. In DNA form, the CDR3 reads TGTGCCAGCAGCTTAGGGGTGGCCGTAAGAGGCGGCTACACCTTC. It encodes CASSLGVAVRGGYTF.

This chain uses TRBV6-5 with TRBJ2-7, with a possible D match to TRBD2 (7 bases). This CDR3 spans 15 amino acids. Trimming removed 4 bases at V and 3 bases at J, with 16 bases between. The germline gives CDR1 MNHEY, CDR2 SVGAGI. CDR3: CASSLGREGGYEQYF. The CDR3 DNA follows: TGTGCCAGCAGTTTAGGGAGGGAGGGGGGCTACGAGCAGTACTTC.

The genes are TRBV27 and TRBJ2-7, with 8 bases aligning to TRBD1. The CDR3 covers 16 residues. Germline CDR1 and CDR2: MNHEY and SMNVEV (reference sequence). With V trimmed by 5 bases and J by 5 bases, 14 bases remained unmatched. CDR3 in DNA: TGTGCCAGCAGTGTCACCCGGACAGGGATTGTCGACGAGCAGTACTTC. Amino acids: CASSVTRTGIVDEQYF.

J is TRBJ1-6 and V is TRBV6-5; TRBD1 aligns across 8 bases. Trimming removed 6 bases from V and 6 bases from J; junction bases left unmatched: 7. Germline-derived CDR1 and CDR2 are MNHEY and SVGAGI. The CDR3 consists of 15 residues. In nucleotides, the CDR3 is TGTGCCAGCAGCCCCGGGACAGGACCTAATTCACCCCTCCACTTT. Translating gives CASSPGTGPNSPLHF.

The DNA of the CDR3 is TGTGCCAGCACCGAAGACAGGGGTCATTACTACGAGCAGTACTTC. Its translation is CASTEDRGHYYEQYF. The rearrangement joins TRBV2 to TRBJ2-7; 8 positions match TRBD1. Germline assignment: CDR1 SNHLY and CDR2 FYNNEI. The CDR3 consists of 15 residues. The J segment lost 3 bases and the V segment lost 7 bases, leaving 11 bases of the junction unmatched.

CDR3 DNA sequence: TGTGCCAGCAGTCGAACTAGCGGGGGTAACTACGAGCAGTACTTC. Encoded protein: CASSRTSGGNYEQYF. The chain carries TRBV2 and TRBJ2-7; 11 bases agree with TRBD2. The CDR3 has 15 residues. V shed 5 bases and J 3 bases; nucleotides not matched to a gene: 6. CDR1 is SNHLY, CDR2 FYNNEI, per germline.